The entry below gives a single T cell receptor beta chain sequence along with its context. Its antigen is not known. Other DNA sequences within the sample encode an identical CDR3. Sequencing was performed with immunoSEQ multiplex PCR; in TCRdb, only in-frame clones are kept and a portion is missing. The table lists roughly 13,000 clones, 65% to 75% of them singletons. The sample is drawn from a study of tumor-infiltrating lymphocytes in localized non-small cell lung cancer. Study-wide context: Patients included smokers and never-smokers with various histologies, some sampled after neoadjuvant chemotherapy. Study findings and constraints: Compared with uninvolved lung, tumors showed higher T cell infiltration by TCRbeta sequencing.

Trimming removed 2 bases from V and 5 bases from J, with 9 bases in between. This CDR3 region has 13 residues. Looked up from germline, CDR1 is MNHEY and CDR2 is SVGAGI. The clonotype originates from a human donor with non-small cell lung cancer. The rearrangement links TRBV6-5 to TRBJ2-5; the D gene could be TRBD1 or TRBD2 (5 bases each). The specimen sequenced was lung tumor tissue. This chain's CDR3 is CASSYLGEETQYF. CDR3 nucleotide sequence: TGTGCCAGCAGTTACCTGGGGGAGGAGACCCAGTACTTC.